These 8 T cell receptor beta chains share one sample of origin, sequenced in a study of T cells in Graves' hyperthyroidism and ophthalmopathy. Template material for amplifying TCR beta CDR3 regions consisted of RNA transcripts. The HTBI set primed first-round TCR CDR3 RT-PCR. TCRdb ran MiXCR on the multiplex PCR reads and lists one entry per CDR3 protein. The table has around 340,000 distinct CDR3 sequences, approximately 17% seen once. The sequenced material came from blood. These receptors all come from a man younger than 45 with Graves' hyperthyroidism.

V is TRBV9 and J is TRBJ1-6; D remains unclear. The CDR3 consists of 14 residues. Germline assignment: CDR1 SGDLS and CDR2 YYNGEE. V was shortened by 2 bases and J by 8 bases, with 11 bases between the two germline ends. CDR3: CASSVREADSPLHF. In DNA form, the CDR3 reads TGTGCCAGCAGCGTTCGGGAAGCGGATTCACCCCTCCACTTT.

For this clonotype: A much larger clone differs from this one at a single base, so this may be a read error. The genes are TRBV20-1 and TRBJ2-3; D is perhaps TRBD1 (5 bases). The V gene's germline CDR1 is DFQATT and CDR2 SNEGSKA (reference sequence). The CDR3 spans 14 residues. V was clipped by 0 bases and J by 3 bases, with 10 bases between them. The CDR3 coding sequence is TGCAGTGCTAGAGATGGGGCAGGTACAGATACGCAGTATTTT. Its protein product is CSARDGAGTDTQYF.

CDR3 protein: CASSAGFVMNTEAFF. The CDR3, as DNA: TGCGCCAGCAGCGCGGGCTTTGTTATGAACACTGAAGCTTTCTTT. The chain has TRBV5-1 and TRBJ1-1, with unresolved D. From germline, CDR1 is SGHRS and CDR2 YFSETQ. Deletions cut 4 bases from V and 0 bases from J, with 13 bases between. CDR3 length: 15 amino acids.

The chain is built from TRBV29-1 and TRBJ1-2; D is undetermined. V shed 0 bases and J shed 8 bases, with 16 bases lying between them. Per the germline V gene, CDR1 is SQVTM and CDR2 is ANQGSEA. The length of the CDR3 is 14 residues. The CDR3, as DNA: TGCAGCGTTGAAGAGGTTGGGAGAAGTTACGGCTACACCTTC. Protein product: CSVEEVGRSYGYTF.

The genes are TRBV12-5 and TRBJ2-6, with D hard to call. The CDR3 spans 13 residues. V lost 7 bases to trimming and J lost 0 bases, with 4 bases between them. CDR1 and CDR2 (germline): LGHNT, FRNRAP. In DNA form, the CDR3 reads TGTGCTAGTGCCTTCTCTGGGGCCAACGTCCTGACTTTC. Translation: CASAFSGANVLTF.

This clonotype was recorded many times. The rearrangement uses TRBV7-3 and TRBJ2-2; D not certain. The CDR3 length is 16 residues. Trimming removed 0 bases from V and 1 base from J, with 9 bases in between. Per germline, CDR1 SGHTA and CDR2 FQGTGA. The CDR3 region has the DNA TGTGCCAGCAGCTTAACCGTGTCAGAGAACACCGGGGAGCTGTTTTTT. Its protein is CASSLTVSENTGELFF.

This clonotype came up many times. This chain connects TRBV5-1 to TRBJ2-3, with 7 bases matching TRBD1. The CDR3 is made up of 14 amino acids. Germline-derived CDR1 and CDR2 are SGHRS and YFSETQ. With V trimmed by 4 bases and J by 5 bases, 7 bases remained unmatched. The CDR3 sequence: CASSLTGLGDTQYF. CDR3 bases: TGCGCCAGCAGCCTGACAGGGCTTGGAGATACGCAGTATTTT.

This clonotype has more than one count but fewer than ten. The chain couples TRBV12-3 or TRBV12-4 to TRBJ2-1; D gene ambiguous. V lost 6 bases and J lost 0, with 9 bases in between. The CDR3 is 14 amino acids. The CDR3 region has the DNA TGTGCCAGCAGACTATTGAGCTCCTACAATGAGCAGTTCTTC. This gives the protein CASRLLSSYNEQFF.